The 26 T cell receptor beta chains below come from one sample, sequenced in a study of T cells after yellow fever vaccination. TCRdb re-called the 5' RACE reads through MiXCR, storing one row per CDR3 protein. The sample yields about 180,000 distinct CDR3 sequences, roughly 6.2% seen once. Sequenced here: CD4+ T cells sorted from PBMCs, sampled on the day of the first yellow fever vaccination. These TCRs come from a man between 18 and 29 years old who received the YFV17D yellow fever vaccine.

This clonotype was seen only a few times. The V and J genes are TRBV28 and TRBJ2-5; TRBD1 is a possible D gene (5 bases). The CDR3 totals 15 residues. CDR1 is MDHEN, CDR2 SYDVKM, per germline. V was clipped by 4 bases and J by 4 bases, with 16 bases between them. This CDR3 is CASSSNWGTGETQYF. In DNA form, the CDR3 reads TGTGCCAGCAGTTCAAACTGGGGAACAGGAGAGACCCAGTACTTC.

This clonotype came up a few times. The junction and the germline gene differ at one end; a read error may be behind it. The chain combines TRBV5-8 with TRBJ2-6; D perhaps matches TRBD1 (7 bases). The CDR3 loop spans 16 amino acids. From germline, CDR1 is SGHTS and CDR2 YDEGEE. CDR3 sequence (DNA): TGTGCCAGCAGTTTGGGCGGGACAGCTGGGGCCAACGTCCTGACTTTC. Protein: CASSLGGTAGANVLTF.

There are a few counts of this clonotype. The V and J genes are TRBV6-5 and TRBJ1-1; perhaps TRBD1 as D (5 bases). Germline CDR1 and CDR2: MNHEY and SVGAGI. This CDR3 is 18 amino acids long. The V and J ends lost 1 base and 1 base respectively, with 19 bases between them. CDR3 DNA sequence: TGTGCCAGCAGTTACTACACACCGGGACGCGTAGGGAACACTGAAGCTTTCTTT. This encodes CASSYYTPGRVGNTEAFF.

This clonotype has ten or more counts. CDR3 residues: CASSLNLAGGPLEQFF. In nucleotides, the CDR3 is TGTGCCAGCAGCTTAAATCTAGCGGGGGGGCCTCTGGAGCAGTTCTTC. This chain joins TRBV7-6 and TRBJ2-1, with TRBD2 matching 12 bases. V lost 2 bases and J lost 10; bases outside the gene matches: 9. Germline assignment: CDR1 SGHVS and CDR2 FNYEAQ. The CDR3 is made up of 16 amino acids.

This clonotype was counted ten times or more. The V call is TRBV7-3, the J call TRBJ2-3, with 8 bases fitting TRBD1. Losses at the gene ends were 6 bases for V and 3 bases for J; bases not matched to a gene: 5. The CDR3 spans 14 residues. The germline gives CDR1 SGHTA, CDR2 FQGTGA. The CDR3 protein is CASRYRQGTDTQYF. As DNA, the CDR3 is TGTGCCAGCAGGTACAGACAGGGGACAGATACGCAGTATTTT.

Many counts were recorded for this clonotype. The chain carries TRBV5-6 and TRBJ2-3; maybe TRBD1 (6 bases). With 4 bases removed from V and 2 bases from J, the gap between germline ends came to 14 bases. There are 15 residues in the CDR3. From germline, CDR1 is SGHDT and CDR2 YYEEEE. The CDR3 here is CASSQGITFTDTQYF. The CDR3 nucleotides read TGTGCCAGCAGCCAGGGGATAACATTCACAGATACGCAGTATTTT.

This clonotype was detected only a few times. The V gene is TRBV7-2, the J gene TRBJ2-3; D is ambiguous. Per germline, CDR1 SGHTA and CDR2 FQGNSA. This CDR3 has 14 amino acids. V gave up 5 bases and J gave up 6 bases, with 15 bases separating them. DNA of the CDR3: TGTGCCAGCAGCCCCAGCCGGTCCTGGGATACGCAGTATTTT. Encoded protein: CASSPSRSWDTQYF.

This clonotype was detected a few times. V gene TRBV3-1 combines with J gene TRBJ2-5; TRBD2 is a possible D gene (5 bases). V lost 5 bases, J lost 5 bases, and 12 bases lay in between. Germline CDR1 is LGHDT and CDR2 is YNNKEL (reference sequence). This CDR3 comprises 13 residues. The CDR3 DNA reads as TGTGCCAGCAGCTCGGCCGGGGTGGAGACCCAGTACTTC. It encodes CASSSAGVETQYF.

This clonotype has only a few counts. In nucleotides, the CDR3 is TGCAGTGCTAGGACAGGGTTTGGGGCTTTCTTT. Amino acids: CSARTGFGAFF. This chain joins TRBV20-1 and TRBJ1-1; 7 nucleotides agree with TRBD1. The CDR3 runs to 11 residues. The V gene end was trimmed by 3 bases and the J gene end by 11 bases; junction bases not matched to a gene: 6. Germline CDR1 is DFQATT and CDR2 is SNEGSKA (reference sequence).

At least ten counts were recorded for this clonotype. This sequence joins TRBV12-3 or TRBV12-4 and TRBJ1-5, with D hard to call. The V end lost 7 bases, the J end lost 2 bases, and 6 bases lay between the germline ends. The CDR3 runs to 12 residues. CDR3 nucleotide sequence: TGTGCCAGCACTTTCGGCAATCAGCCCCAGCATTTT. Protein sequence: CASTFGNQPQHF.

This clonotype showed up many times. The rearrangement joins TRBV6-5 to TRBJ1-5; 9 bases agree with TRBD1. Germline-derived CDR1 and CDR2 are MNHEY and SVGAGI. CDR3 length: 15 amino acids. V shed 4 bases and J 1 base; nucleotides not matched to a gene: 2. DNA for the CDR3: TGTGCCAGCAGTTCCGGGACAGGGAGCAATCAGCCCCAGCATTTT. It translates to CASSSGTGSNQPQHF.

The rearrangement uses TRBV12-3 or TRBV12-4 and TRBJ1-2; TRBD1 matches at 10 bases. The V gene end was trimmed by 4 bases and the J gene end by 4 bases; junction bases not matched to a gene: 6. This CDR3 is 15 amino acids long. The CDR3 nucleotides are TGTGCCAGCAGTTCTCCGGGACAGGGGAGCTATGGCTACACCTTC. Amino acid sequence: CASSSPGQGSYGYTF.

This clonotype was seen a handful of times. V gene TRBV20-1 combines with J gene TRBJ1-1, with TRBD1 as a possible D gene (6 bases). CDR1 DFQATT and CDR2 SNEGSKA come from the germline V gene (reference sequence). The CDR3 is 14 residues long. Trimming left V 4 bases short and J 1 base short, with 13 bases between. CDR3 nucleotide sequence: TGCAGTGCTATCAGACAGGACACGAACACTGAAGCTTTCTTT. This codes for CSAIRQDTNTEAFF.

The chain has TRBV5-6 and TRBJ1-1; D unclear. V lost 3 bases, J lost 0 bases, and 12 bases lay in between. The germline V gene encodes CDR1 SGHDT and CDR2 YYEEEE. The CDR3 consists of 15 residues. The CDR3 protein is CASSWAGFMNTEAFF. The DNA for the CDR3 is TGTGCCAGCAGCTGGGCCGGATTCATGAACACTGAAGCTTTCTTT.

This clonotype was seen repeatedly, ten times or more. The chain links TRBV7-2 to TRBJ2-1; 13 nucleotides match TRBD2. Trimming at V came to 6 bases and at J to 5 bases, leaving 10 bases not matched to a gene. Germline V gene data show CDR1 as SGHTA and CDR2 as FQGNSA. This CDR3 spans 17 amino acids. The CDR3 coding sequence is TGTGCCAGCAGGCTTGGTACTAGCGGGGGGGCCCACAATGAGCAGTTCTTC. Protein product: CASRLGTSGGAHNEQFF.

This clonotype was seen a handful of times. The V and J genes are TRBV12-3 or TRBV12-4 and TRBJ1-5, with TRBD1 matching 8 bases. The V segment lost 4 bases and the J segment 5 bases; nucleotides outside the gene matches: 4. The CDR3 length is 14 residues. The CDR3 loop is CASSSQQGDQPQHF. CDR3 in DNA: TGTGCCAGCAGTTCACAACAGGGGGATCAGCCCCAGCATTTT.

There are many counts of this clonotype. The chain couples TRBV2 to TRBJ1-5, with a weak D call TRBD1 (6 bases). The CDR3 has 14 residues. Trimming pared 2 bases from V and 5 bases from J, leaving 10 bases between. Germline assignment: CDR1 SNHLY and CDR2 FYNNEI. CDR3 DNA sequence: TGTGCCAGCAGTGAAAGGGGGGGTGATCAGCCCCAGCATTTT. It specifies CASSERGGDQPQHF.

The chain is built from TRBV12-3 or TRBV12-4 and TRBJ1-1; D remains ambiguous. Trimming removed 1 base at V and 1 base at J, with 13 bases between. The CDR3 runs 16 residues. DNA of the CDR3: TGTGCCAGCAGTTTAGGGCCCCGACATGCGAACACTGAAGCTTTCTTT. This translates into CASSLGPRHANTEAFF.

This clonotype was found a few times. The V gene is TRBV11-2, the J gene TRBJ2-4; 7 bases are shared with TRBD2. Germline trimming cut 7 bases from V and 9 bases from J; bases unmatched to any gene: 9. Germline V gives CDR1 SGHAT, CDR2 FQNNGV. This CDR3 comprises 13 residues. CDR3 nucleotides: TGTGCCAGCACCCCGGGAGGTCCAGGCATTCAGTACTTC. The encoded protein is CASTPGGPGIQYF.

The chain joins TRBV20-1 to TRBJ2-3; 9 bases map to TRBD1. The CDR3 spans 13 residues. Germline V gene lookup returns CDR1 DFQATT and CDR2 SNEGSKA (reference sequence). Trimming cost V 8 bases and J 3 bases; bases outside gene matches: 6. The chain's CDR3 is CSYRGQGTDTQYF. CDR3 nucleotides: TGCAGTTACAGGGGGCAAGGGACAGATACGCAGTATTTT.

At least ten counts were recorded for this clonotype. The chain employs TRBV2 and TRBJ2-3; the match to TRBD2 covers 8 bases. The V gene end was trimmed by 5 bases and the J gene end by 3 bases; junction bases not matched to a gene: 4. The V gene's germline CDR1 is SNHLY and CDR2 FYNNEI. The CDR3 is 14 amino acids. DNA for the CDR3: TGTGCCAGCAGTTCCGGGGGGGGAACAGATACGCAGTATTTT. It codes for CASSSGGGTDTQYF. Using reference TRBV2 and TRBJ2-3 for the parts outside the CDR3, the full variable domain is EPEVTQTPSHQVTQMGQEVILRCVPISNHLYFYWYRQILGQKVEFLVSFYNNEISEKSEIFDDQFSVERPDGSNFTLKIRSTKLEDSAMYFCASSSGGGTDTQYFGPGTRLTVL.

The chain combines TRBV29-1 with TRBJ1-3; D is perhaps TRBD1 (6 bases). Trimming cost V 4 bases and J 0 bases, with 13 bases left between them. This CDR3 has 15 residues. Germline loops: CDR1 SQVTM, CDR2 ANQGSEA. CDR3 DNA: TGCAGCGTTGCCACAGGGTCCATCTCTGGAAACACCATATATTTT. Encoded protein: CSVATGSISGNTIYF.

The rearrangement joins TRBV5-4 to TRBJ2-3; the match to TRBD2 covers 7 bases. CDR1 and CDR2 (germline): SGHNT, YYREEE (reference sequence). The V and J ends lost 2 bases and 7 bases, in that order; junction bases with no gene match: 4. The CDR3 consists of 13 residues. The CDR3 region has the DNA TGTGCCAGCAGCTTTGGGGACTATTATACGCAGTATTTT. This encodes CASSFGDYYTQYF.

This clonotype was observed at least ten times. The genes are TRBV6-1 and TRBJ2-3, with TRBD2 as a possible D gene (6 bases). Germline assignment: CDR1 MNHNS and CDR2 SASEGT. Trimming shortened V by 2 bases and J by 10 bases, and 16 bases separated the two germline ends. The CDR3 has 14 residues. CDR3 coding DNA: TGTGCCAGCAGTGAACTGGGACTTGGCTTGTCGCAGTATTTT. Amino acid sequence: CASSELGLGLSQYF.

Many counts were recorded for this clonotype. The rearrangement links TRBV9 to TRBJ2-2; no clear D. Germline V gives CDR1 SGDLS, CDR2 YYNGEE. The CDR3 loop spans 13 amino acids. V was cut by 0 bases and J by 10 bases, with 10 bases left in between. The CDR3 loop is CASSVAWSEELFF. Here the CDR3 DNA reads TGTGCCAGCAGCGTAGCCTGGAGTGAGGAGCTGTTTTTT.

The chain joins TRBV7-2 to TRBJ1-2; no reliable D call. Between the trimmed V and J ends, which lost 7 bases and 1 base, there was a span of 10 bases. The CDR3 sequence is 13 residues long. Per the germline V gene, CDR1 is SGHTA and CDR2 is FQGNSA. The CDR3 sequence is CASNHGLNYGYTF. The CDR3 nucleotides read TGTGCCAGCAACCATGGACTTAACTATGGCTACACCTTC.